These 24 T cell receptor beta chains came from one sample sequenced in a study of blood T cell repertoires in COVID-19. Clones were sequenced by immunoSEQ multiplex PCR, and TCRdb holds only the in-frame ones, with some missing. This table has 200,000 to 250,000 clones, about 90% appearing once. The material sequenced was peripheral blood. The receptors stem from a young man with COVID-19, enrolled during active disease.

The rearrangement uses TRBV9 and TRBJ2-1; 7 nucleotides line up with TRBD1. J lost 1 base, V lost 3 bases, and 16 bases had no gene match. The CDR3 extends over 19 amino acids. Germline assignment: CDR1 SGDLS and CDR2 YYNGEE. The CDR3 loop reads CASSARWLGTVGSYNEQFF. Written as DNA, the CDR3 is TGTGCCAGCAGCGCCCGGTGGTTGGGGACAGTAGGGTCCTACAATGAGCAGTTCTTC.

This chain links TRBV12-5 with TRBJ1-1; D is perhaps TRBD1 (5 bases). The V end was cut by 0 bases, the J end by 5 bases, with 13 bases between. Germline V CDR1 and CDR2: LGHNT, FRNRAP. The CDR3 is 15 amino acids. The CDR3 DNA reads TGTGCTAGTGGTTTGGTACGAACGGGGGGGACTGAAGCTTTCTTT. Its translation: CASGLVRTGGTEAFF.

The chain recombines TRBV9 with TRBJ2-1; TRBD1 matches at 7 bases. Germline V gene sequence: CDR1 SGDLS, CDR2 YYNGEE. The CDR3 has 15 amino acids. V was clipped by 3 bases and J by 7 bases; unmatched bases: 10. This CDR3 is CASSATGLSVNEQFF. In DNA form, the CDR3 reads TGTGCCAGCAGCGCGACAGGGCTATCGGTAAATGAGCAGTTCTTC.

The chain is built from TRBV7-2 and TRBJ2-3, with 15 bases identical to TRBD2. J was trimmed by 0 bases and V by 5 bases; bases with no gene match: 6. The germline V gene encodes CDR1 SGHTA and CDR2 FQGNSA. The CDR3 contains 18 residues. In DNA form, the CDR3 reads TGTGCCAGCAGCACCGGGACTAGCGGGAGGCCTAGCACAGATACGCAGTATTTT. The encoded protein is CASSTGTSGRPSTDTQYF.

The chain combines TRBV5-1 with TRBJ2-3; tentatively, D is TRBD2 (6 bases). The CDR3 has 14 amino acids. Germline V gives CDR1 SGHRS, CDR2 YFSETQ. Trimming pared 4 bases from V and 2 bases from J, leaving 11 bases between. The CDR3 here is CASSGGVLTDTQYF. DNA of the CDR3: TGCGCCAGCAGCGGCGGGGTGCTCACAGATACGCAGTATTTT.

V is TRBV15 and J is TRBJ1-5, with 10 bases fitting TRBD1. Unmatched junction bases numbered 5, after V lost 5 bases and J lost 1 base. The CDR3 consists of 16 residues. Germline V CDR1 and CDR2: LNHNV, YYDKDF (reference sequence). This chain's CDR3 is CATSLGQGTSNQPQHF. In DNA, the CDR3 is TGTGCCACCAGCCTGGGACAGGGGACCAGCAATCAGCCCCAGCATTTT.

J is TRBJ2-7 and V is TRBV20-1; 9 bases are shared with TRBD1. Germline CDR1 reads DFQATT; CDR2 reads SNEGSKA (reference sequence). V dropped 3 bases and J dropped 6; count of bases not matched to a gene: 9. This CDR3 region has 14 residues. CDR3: CSASGTGKGAEQYF. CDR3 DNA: TGCAGTGCTAGTGGGACAGGGAAAGGAGCCGAGCAGTACTTC.

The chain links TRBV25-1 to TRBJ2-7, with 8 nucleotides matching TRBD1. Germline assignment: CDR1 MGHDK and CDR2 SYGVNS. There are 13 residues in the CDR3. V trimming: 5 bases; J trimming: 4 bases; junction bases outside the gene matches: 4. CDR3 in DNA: TGTGCCAGCAGTACAGGGGGTGGTTACGAGCAGTACTTC. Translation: CASSTGGGYEQYF.

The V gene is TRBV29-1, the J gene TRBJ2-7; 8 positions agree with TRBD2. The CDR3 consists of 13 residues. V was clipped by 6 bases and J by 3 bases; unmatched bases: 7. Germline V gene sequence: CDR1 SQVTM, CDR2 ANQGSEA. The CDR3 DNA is TGCAGCGTATCCGGGACTAGTATCTACGAGCAGTACTTC. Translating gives CSVSGTSIYEQYF.

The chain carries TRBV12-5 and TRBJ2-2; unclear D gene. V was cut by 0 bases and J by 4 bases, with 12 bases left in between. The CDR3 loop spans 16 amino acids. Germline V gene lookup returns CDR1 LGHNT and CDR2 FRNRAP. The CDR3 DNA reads TGTGCTAGTGGTTTGGTACCCACTTTCCTCACCGGGGAGCTGTTTTTT. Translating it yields CASGLVPTFLTGELFF. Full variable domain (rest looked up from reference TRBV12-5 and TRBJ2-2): DARVTQTPRHKVTEMGQEVTMRCQPILGHNTVFWYRQTMMQGLELLAYFRNRAPLDDSGMPKDRFSAEMPDATLATLKIQPSEPRDSAVYFCASGLVPTFLTGELFFGEGSRLTVL.

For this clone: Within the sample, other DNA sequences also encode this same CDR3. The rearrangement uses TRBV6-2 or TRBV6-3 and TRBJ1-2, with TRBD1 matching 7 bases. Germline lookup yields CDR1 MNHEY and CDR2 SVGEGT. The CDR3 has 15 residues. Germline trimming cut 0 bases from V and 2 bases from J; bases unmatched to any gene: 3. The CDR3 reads CASSYSRTGNYGYTF. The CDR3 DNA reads TGTGCCAGCAGTTACTCTAGGACAGGCAACTATGGCTACACCTTC.

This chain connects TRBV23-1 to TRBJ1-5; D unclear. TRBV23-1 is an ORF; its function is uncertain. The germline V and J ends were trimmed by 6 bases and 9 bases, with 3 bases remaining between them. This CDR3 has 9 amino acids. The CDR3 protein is CASSRPQHF. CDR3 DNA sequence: TGCGCCAGCAGCCGGCCCCAGCATTTT.

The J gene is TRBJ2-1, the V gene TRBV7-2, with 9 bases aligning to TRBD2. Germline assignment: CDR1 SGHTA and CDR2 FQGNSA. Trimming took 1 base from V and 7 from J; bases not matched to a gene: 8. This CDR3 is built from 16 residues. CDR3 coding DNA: TGTGCCAGCAGCTTAGGTTGGCTAGCGGGGTTTAATGAGCAGTTCTTC. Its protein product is CASSLGWLAGFNEQFF.

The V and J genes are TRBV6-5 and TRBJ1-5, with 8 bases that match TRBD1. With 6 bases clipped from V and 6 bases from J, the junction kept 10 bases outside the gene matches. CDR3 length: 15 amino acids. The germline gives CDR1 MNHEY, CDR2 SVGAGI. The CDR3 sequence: CASRQGGSTSQPQHF. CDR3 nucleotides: TGTGCCAGCAGACAGGGGGGTTCAACTAGTCAGCCCCAGCATTTT.

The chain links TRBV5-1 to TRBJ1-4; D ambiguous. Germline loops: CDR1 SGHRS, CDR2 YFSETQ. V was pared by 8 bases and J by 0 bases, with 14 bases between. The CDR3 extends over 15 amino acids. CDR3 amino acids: CASIEEESTNEKLFF. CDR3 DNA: TGCGCCAGTATAGAAGAGGAGTCAACTAATGAAAAACTGTTTTTT.

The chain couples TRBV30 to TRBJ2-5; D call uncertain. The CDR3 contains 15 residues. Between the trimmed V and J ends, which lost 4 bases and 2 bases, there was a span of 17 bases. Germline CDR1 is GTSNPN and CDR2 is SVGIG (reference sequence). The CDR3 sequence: CAWTTWVGPQETQYF. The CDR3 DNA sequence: TGTGCCTGGACCACGTGGGTTGGGCCTCAAGAGACCCAGTACTTC.

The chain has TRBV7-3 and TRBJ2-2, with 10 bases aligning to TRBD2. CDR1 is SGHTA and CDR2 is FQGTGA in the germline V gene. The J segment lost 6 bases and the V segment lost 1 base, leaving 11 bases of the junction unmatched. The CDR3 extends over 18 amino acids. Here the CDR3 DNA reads TGTGCCAGCAGCTTAATCGCGATTAGCGGGGGGCCCGCCGGGGAGCTGTTTTTT. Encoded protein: CASSLIAISGGPAGELFF.

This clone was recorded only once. The CDR3 region has the DNA TGTGCCAGCAGGTACAGGGTGGGATATGGCTACACCTTC. The encoded protein is CASRYRVGYGYTF. The genes are TRBV28 and TRBJ1-2; a possible D gene is TRBD1 (6 bases). Trimming stripped 6 bases from V and 5 bases from J, with 13 bases between. Germline CDR1 reads MDHEN; CDR2 reads SYDVKM. The CDR3 has 13 residues.

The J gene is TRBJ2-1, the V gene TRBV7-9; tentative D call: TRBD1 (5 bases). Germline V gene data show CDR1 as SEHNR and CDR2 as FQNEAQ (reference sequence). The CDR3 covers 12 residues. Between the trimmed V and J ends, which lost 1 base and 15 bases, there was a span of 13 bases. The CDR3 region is CASSLGVKGSFF. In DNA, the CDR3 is TGTGCCAGCAGCTTAGGAGTAAAGGGGTCGTTCTTC.

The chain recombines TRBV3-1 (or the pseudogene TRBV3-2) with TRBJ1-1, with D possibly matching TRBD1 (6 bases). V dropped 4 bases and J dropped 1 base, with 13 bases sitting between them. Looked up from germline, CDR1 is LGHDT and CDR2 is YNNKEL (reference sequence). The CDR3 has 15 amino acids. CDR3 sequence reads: CASSLWTDKNTEAFF. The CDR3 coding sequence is TGTGCCAGCAGCCTCTGGACAGATAAGAACACTGAAGCTTTCTTT.

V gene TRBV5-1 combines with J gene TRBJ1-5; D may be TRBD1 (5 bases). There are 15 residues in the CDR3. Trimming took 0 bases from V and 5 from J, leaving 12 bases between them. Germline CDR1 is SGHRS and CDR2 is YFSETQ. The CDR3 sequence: CASSLDGAGYQPQHF. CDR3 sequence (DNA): TGCGCCAGCAGCTTGGATGGGGCAGGGTATCAGCCCCAGCATTTT.

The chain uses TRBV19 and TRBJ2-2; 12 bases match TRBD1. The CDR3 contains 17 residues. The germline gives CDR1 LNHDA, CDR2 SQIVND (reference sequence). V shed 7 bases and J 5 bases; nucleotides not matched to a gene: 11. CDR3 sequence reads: CASTPVPGQGATGELFF. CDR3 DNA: TGTGCCAGTACCCCTGTACCGGGACAGGGGGCGACCGGGGAGCTGTTTTTT.

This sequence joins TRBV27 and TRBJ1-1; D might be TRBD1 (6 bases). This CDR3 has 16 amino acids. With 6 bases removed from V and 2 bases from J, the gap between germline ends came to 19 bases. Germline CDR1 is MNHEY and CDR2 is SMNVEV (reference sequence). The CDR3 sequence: CASSPFYGGQNTEAFF. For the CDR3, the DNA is TGTGCCAGCAGCCCCTTTTATGGGGGACAAAACACTGAAGCTTTCTTT.

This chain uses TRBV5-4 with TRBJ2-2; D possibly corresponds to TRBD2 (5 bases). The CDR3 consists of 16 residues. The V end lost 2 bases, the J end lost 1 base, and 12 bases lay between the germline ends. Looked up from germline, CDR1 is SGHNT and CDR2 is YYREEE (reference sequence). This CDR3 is CASSFGRAGNTGELFF. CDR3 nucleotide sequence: TGTGCCAGCAGCTTTGGTCGGGCGGGGAACACCGGGGAGCTGTTTTTT.